The rows below give T cell receptor beta chains drawn from one sample of a study of cytomegalovirus exposure and HLA in healthy donors. Profiling relied on immunoSEQ multiplex PCR, and the TCRdb table lists in-frame clones only, not all of them. The profile shows about 90,000 clones, about 73% of them singletons. Specimen: PBMCs. All receptors derive from a woman aged 35 to 49 in good health and CMV-seropositive. Both conserved end residues are trimmed from each CDR3. Each record gives: V gene, J gene, CDR3 protein.

v_gene: TRBV6-6
j_gene: TRBJ1-2
CDR3aa: ASSPGLNYGYA

v_gene: TRBV28
j_gene: TRBJ1-4
CDR3aa: ASSLPPGNRNEKLF

v_gene: TRBV30
j_gene: TRBJ2-1
CDR3aa: AWSASVYNEQF

v_gene: TRBV5-6
j_gene: -
CDR3aa: ASSFPGMGYEQY

v_gene: TRBV29-1
j_gene: TRBJ1-1
CDR3aa: SVVPPGVNTEAF

v_gene: TRBV7-9
j_gene: TRBJ1-5
CDR3aa: ASRAGDNSNQPQH

v_gene: TRBV5-4
j_gene: TRBJ1-1
CDR3aa: ASSLQGIGTEAF

v_gene: TRBV6-6
j_gene: TRBJ2-1
CDR3aa: ASSPSSQGGGEQF

v_gene: TRBV19
j_gene: TRBJ1-5
CDR3aa: ASSTSGQGSNQPQH

v_gene: TRBV4-2
j_gene: TRBJ2-7
CDR3aa: ASSQDATRATEQY

v_gene: TRBV7-9
j_gene: TRBJ1-4
CDR3aa: ASSWSLNEKLF

v_gene: TRBV25-1
j_gene: TRBJ2-1
CDR3aa: ASSSGLADDNEQF

v_gene: TRBV18
j_gene: TRBJ2-5
CDR3aa: ASSARNVPRETQY

v_gene: TRBV5-1
j_gene: TRBJ2-5
CDR3aa: ASSASSGQETQY

v_gene: TRBV18
j_gene: TRBJ1-5
CDR3aa: ASSPLGTGNNQPQH

v_gene: TRBV19
j_gene: TRBJ1-2
CDR3aa: ASSIDRQGHYGYT

v_gene: TRBV7-7
j_gene: TRBJ2-5
CDR3aa: ASTFSLGQGTQETQY

v_gene: TRBV6-5
j_gene: TRBJ1-1
CDR3aa: ASRPGTGFTEAF

v_gene: TRBV19
j_gene: TRBJ1-1
CDR3aa: ASSTGTGNTEAF

v_gene: TRBV19
j_gene: TRBJ1-1
CDR3aa: ASMGWQGGRTEAF

v_gene: TRBV11-2
j_gene: TRBJ2-6
CDR3aa: ASSWRTDSGANVLT

v_gene: TRBV29-1
j_gene: TRBJ2-7
CDR3aa: SGKTDREQY

v_gene: TRBV28
j_gene: TRBJ1-2
CDR3aa: ASRQPGQGLNYGYT

v_gene: TRBV5-8
j_gene: TRBJ2-3
CDR3aa: ASSLDASRSGDTQY

v_gene: TRBV19
j_gene: TRBJ1-2
CDR3aa: ASSIRDSTYGYT

v_gene: TRBV9
j_gene: TRBJ1-2
CDR3aa: ANSTREDYGYT

v_gene: TRBV29-1
j_gene: TRBJ2-7
CDR3aa: SVGIRDPYEQY

v_gene: TRBV6-5
j_gene: TRBJ2-5
CDR3aa: ASSYSETGLETQY

v_gene: TRBV29-1
j_gene: TRBJ1-1
CDR3aa: SVEKGAKSGAF

v_gene: TRBV6-5
j_gene: TRBJ1-4
CDR3aa: ASRDTSNEKLF

v_gene: TRBV10-3
j_gene: TRBJ2-2
CDR3aa: AISESWTNTGELF

v_gene: TRBV29-1
j_gene: TRBJ2-3
CDR3aa: SADGRTGGGYTQY

v_gene: TRBV2
j_gene: TRBJ2-7
CDR3aa: ASSPGLTPYEQY

v_gene: TRBV7-9
j_gene: TRBJ2-5
CDR3aa: ASSTQAGGQETQY

v_gene: TRBV27
j_gene: TRBJ2-7
CDR3aa: ASSFSPAYEQY

v_gene: TRBV27
j_gene: TRBJ2-1
CDR3aa: ASSPDNPYNEQF

v_gene: TRBV14
j_gene: TRBJ1-1
CDR3aa: ASSQVPTEAF

v_gene: TRBV11-2
j_gene: TRBJ2-3
CDR3aa: ASSSQTQGAYTDTQY

v_gene: TRBV10-3
j_gene: TRBJ2-2
CDR3aa: AISGQFGELF

v_gene: TRBV29-1
j_gene: TRBJ1-3
CDR3aa: SVAGTGAGNTIY

v_gene: TRBV7-9
j_gene: TRBJ2-3
CDR3aa: ASSFALARADTQY

v_gene: TRBV7-9
j_gene: TRBJ1-5
CDR3aa: ASSVDFSNQPQH

v_gene: TRBV19
j_gene: TRBJ2-2
CDR3aa: ATLLDTTGGQGGGELF

v_gene: TRBV18
j_gene: TRBJ2-7
CDR3aa: ASSPTGLAGGGYEQY

v_gene: TRBV28
j_gene: TRBJ2-7
CDR3aa: ASQGGGSSYEQY

v_gene: TRBV15
j_gene: -
CDR3aa: ATSREQGALTYEQY

v_gene: TRBV18
j_gene: TRBJ2-3
CDR3aa: ASSPPTSGFSTDTQY

v_gene: TRBV19
j_gene: TRBJ2-7
CDR3aa: ASSKGQSSYEQY

v_gene: TRBV5-4
j_gene: TRBJ2-7
CDR3aa: ASSRDRSSYEQY

v_gene: TRBV13
j_gene: TRBJ2-7
CDR3aa: ASRFFRDSSYEQY

v_gene: TRBV5-6
j_gene: TRBJ2-3
CDR3aa: ASSLAQSTDTQY

v_gene: TRBV15
j_gene: TRBJ2-6
CDR3aa: ATSRGGQGSGANVLT

v_gene: TRBV19
j_gene: TRBJ2-7
CDR3aa: ASSSPTREQY

v_gene: TRBV9
j_gene: TRBJ2-6
CDR3aa: ASSSRGAGANVLT

v_gene: TRBV5-1
j_gene: TRBJ2-1
CDR3aa: ASSPALAGVHNEQF

v_gene: TRBV14
j_gene: TRBJ1-2
CDR3aa: ASSQVSYGYT

v_gene: TRBV18
j_gene: TRBJ1-4
CDR3aa: ASSPSGQGFNEKLF

v_gene: TRBV10-3
j_gene: TRBJ2-1
CDR3aa: AISDGTSGANEQF

v_gene: TRBV9
j_gene: TRBJ2-1
CDR3aa: ASSVPRDRHNDEQF

v_gene: TRBV5-6
j_gene: TRBJ2-2
CDR3aa: ASSSLAGVAGELF